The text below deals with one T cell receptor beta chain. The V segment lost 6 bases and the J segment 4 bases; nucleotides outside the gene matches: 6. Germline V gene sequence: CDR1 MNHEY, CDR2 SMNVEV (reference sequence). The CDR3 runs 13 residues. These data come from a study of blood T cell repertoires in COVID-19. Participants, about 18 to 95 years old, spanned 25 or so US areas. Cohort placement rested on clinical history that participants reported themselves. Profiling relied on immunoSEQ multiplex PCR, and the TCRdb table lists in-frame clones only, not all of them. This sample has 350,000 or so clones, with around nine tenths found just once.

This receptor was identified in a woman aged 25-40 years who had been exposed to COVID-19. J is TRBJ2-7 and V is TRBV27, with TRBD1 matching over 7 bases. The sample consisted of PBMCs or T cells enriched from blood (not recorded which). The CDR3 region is CASRRDSKYEQYF. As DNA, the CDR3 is TGTGCCAGCAGACGGGACAGCAAATACGAGCAGTACTTC.